This T cell receptor (beta chain) stems from a study of T cell responses to AZD1222 COVID-19 vaccine (dated by TCRdb to the early 2020s). A note on the overall study: A total of 233 trial participants underwent TCR sequencing, of whom some 210 received two doses of AZD1222 and about 25 received two doses of the MenACWY control vaccine. Trial participants were enrolled by age into 18-55, 56-69 and 70-plus year subgroups, with approximately 150, 30 and 60 TCR-sequenced participants respectively.

The CDR1 and CDR2 encoded by the germline V gene are SQVTM and ANQGSEA. Trimming takes 6 bases off V and 4 bases off J; junction bases not matched to a gene: 9. The CDR3 starts with the cysteine, ends with the phenylalanine, and has 15 residues. Only the CDR3 region is kept as DNA, spanning 45 bases read in frame from base 1. Comments on this clone: It lacks a known antigen. No base-level quality is on record; no much larger clone is a single base apart.

The CDR3 regions of human TCRbeta chains were subjected to immunosequencing. The source study handled its data this way. TCRs in the repertoires were matched against a reference library of SARS-CoV-2-specific TCRs that had been generated with the MIRA antigen-specificity platform. Breadth meant the fraction of unique TCRs that were SARS-CoV-2-associated, whereas depth meant the fraction of total T cells that were SARS-CoV-2-associated. Using the MIRA data, every spike-specific TCR was mapped to the spike region that the TCR reacted to and assigned to either a CD4 or a CD8 class. Log10-transformed breadth and depth values were compared by one-way ANOVA with Sidak's multiple comparisons tests. Held by TCRdb, this immuneACCESS table contains in-frame sequences only and omits some clones. Under half of the omission traces to an unresolved V gene where checked; the cause of the rest is unknown. V and J calls and clone size are copied from that table; D and trimming were computed from the DNA. In all, the sample holds approximately 90,000 clones, and approximately 91% of those were seen once. Approximately 5% of the sample is taken by the ten largest.

Read against the paper, the sample's time point label means: about 28 days (+/-7) after the second vaccine dose. Because spike-specific TCR depth and breadth did not differ between the two schedules, AZD1222 recipients who got a second dose at roughly 4 weeks were pooled with those who got a second dose at roughly 12 weeks. Vaccinee samples came from UK trials COV001 and COV002, including a single-blind randomized controlled phase 2/3 trial of AZD1222 (ChAdOx1 nCoV-19) in healthy adults. For TCRbeta chain sequencing, PBMC samples from trial participants were taken at day 0 and at day 28 after the second dose. General findings and caveats noted by the study authors: In the small 56-69-year group, the increase in depth fell short of significance, most likely because of low power. Conclusions about previously exposed vaccinees are limited, since just five or six AZD1222 recipients were seropositive for SARS-CoV-2 at baseline. Reportedly, close to half of the unique spike-specific TCRs recognized epitopes lying outside the regions that are mutated in the B.1.351 and B.1.1.7 variants. Spike-specific TCR breadth and depth rose significantly after two AZD1222 doses compared with day 0 and with MenACWY recipients. Because no day 14 peak-response samples were available, the repertoires could be characterized only after the peak T cell response. Vaccine-associated CD4 TCRs spanned the whole spike protein, with dominant responses in regions 160-218 and 743-854. Participants were mostly white British, with more females than males. The authors suggested clonal diversity may have been underestimated.

This receptor was obtained from an adult who received the AZD1222 COVID-19 vaccine. Source: peripheral blood, taken 28 days after the second AZD1222 dose. Recombination joined TRBV29-1 with TRBJ2-2, with 9 middle bases fitting TRBD1. The CDR3 is CSVATGGFSTGELFF. The DNA reads TGCAGCGTCGCGACAGGGGGTTTTAGCACCGGGGAGCTGTTTTTT.